This T cell receptor (beta chain) is drawn from a study of T cells expressing NK-cell markers. With the 5' RACE reads reprocessed, TCRdb shows one record per CDR3 protein and no DNA. This sample's clone table lists about 180,000 distinct CDR3 sequences. Per the germline V gene, CDR1 is MDHEN and CDR2 is SYDVKM. This CDR3 comprises 16 residues. The genes are TRBV28 and TRBJ2-2. The specimen sequenced was blood T cells: a sorted CD56 or NKG2C T cell subset, CD4+ or CD8+ T cells, or bulk PBMC T cells (not recorded which). The TCR sequence derives from a man aged 18 to 70 in good health. CDR3 sequence reads: CASSTPSASNTGELFF.